These 5 T cell receptor beta chains originate from one sample sequenced in a study of blood T cells in healthy people across ages. Alongside a J-beta primer mix, a sample-barcoded 5' primer served in a second PCR lasting about 7 to 11 cycles. TCRdb re-derived calls from the 5' RACE reads in MiXCR, one entry per CDR3 protein. The sample shows 1.6 million or so distinct CDR3 sequences, around 36% of them seen only once. Sequenced material: blood. Receptors originate from a woman aged 25 to 45 in good health.

This clonotype was recorded many times. The V call is TRBV27, the J call TRBJ2-6; D ambiguous. This CDR3 is built from 13 residues. Trimming pared 5 bases from V and 0 bases from J, leaving 2 bases between. Germline CDR1 is MNHEY and CDR2 is SMNVEV (reference sequence). The CDR3 DNA sequence: TGTGCCAGCAGTATCTCTGGGGCCAACGTCCTGACTTTC. It is translated as CASSISGANVLTF.

In its sample, this clonotype was seen a few times. The chain recombines TRBV12-3 or TRBV12-4 with TRBJ1-1, with a weak D call TRBD1 (5 bases). The CDR3 contains 13 residues. Trimming took off 2 bases at V and 8 bases at J, with 12 bases between the two ends. In nucleotides, the CDR3 is TGTGCCAGCAGTTTAAAGATGGCAGGGGAAGCTTTCTTT. Translation gives CASSLKMAGEAFF.

In regard to this clonotype: One end of the junction is discordant with germline, which a read error may explain. The chain has TRBV12-3 or TRBV12-4 and TRBJ1-6; maybe TRBD1 (6 bases). This CDR3 comprises 14 residues. The CDR3 DNA reads TGTGCCAGCAGTTTAGACAGGGTCAGGTCACTCCTCCACTTT. Translated: CASSLDRVRSLLHF.

The table lists this clonotype with a few counts. The chain is built from TRBV20-1 and TRBJ1-4; D is undetermined. The CDR3 runs 16 residues. V shed 0 bases and J shed 0 bases, with 11 bases lying between them. From germline, CDR1 is DFQATT and CDR2 SNEGSKA (reference sequence). The CDR3 is CSARDLSDSTNEKLFF. The CDR3 nucleotides read TGCAGTGCTAGAGATCTAAGTGATTCAACTAATGAAAAACTGTTTTTT.

The chain employs TRBV2 and TRBJ2-5; 9 positions agree with TRBD2. The J call may not be correct, given that the DNA end is closer to TRBJ2-7. The CDR3 loop spans 15 amino acids. Germline CDR1 and CDR2: SNHLY and FYNNEI. The CDR3, as DNA: TGTGCCAGCAGTTTGTCGGGGCGGGAGGGGTACGAGCAGTACTTC. Protein sequence: CASSLSGREGYEQYF.